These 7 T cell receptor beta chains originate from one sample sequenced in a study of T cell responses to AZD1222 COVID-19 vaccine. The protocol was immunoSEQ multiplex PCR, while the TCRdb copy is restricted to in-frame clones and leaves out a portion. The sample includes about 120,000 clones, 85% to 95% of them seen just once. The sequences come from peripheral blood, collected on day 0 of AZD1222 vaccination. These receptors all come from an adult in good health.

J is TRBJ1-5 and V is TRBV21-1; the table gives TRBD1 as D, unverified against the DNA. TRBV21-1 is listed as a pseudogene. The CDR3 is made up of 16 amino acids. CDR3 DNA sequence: TGTGCCAGCAGCAATCCAGGCGTGCGAAGCAATCAGCCCCAGCATTTT. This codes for CASSNPGVRSNQPQHF.

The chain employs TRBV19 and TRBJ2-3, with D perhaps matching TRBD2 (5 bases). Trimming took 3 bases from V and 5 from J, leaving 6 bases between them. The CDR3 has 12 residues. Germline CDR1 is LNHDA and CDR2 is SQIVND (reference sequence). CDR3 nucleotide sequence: TGTGCCAGTAGTATGGAGGTAGATACGCAGTATTTT. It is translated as CASSMEVDTQYF.

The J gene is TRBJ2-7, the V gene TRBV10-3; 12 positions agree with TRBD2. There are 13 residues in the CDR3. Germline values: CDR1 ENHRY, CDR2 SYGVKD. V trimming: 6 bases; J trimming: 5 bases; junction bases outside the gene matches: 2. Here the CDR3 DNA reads TGTGCCATCAGACTAGCGGGAGGTAACGAGCAGTACTTC. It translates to CAIRLAGGNEQYF.

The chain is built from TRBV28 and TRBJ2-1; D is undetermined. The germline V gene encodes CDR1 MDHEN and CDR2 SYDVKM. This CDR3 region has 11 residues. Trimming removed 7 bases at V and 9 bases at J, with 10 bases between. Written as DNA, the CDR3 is TGTGCCAGCACCACCTCCAGTGAGCAGTTCTTC. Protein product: CASTTSSEQFF. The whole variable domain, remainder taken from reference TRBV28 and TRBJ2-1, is DVKVTQSSRYLVKRTGEKVFLECVQDMDHENMFWYRQDPGLGLRLIYFSYDVKMKEKGDIPEGYSVSREKKERFSLILESASTNQTSMYLCASTTSSEQFFGPGTRLTVL.

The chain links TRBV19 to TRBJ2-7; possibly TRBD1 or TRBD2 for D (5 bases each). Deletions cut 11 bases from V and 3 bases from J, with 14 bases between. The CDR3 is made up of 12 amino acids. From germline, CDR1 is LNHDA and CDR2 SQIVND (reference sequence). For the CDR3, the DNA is TGTGCCGGTTTAGGGGAGAACTACGAGCAGTACTTC. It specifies CAGLGENYEQYF.

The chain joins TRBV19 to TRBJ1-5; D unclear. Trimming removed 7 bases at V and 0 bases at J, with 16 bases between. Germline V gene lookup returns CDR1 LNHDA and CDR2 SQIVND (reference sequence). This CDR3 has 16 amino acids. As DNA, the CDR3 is TGTGCCAGTAAGGGTGCAGCAAAAACTAGCAATCAGCCCCAGCATTTT. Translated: CASKGAAKTSNQPQHF.

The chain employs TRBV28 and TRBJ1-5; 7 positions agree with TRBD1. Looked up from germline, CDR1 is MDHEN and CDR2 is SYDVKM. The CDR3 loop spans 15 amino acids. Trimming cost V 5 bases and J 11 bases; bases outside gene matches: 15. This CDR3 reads CASSPQTVGGRAQHF. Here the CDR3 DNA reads TGTGCCAGCAGTCCCCAAACGGTAGGGGGCAGGGCCCAGCATTTT.